Reported below is one T cell receptor beta chain. Its target is not known. Samples underwent the assay at deep level. Repertoires were generated with immunoSEQ multiplex PCR, while TCRdb's copy carries only in-frame clones and drops some. The profile shows roughly 2 million clones, 90% to 95% of them singletons. The study enrolled healthy HIV-negative adults without recent acute infections or vaccinations as donors. This sample was included in a study of shared clonotypes between healthy human individuals. Study-level findings and limits: Among donors, the sharing of clonotypes was expected to be influenced by sequencing depth. Relative to memory subsets, naive subsets generally showed larger estimated richness.

CDR1 and CDR2 (germline): SGHVS, FNYEAQ. V lost 5 bases to trimming and J lost 0 bases; unmatched junction nucleotides: 7. The CDR3 runs 16 residues. This receptor was identified in a man aged 18 to 29 in good health. The chain joins TRBV7-6 to TRBJ2-1; 7 positions match TRBD2. Sequencing was carried out using naive CD4+ T cells sorted from blood. Subset defined: CD45RA+ positively selected. As DNA, the CDR3 is TGTGCCAGCAGCCCCAGTGGCGGGAGCTCCTACAATGAGCAGTTCTTC. Amino acids: CASSPSGGSSYNEQFF.